The T cell receptor beta chain described here comes from a study of CD8+CD57+ T cells in acquired aplastic anemia listed by TCRdb under 2018. A note on the overall study: DNA extracted from sorted CD4+ and CD8+ cells had a mean of about 3.3 ug, with a range of 0.2 to 27.4 ug.

Overall study outcomes, separate from this receptor: Around 30 CD8+ CDR3 sequences were found to be shared between patients and controls, but these sequences appeared to be highly expressed in patients and within the immunodominant clones of the patients. CD8+ Simpson's diversity did not differ significantly between patients and healthy controls (P=0.060).

Profiling of TCR beta VDJ combinations and CDR3 sequences used genomic DNA as the template. An Illumina HiSeq 2000 was used for TCR repertoire sequencing. From the authors' description of their analysis: TRBV/TRBJ rearrangement plots, CDR3 size and DJ length profiles, and Simpson's diversity index were used to evaluate the repertoires. The most abundant DNA sequence in the deep sequencing data was taken as the immunodominant clone. CDR3 amino acid sequences were screened for sharing across subjects and were compared with published repertoires and the VDJdb database. TCRdb reprocessed the public reads (quality trimming at Q25 with fastp, clone calling with MiXCR) and kept in-frame beta chains. Rows matching on CDR3 protein sequence are summarized as one entry with the most common DNA and genes. The V and J calls were not made by the authors but by TCRdb's processing. The sample data list 250,000 to 300,000 distinct CDR3 sequences, and 50% to 70% of these were observed just once. Clones ranked in the top ten supply 8% of the sample.

The CDR3 measures 15 amino acids from cysteine to phenylalanine. The entry retains the CDR3 DNA only, 45 bases that are in frame from base 1. Trimming at the junction amounts to 3 bases on V and 2 bases on J, and the germline ends lie 12 bases apart. CDR1 SEHNR and CDR2 FQNEAQ were looked up in the germline V gene (reference sequence). In the case of this clonotype: The antigen it binds to is not known. No per-base quality is available; no much larger clone lies one base away.

TCR repertoires of sorted CD4+ and CD8+ blood T cells from severe aplastic anemia patients and healthy subjects were deep-sequenced in the study. Ficoll-Paque density gradient centrifugation was used to isolate peripheral blood mononuclear cells. Before DNA was extracted, CD4+ and CD8+ T cells were sorted using either FACS or magnetic beads. The sequence was collected from a human donor with severe aplastic anemia or a healthy control (not recorded which). Sample: sorted CD4+, CD8+, or CD8+CD57+ T cells (not recorded which) from PBMCs. The chain is assembled from TRBV7-9 and TRBJ2-3; D gene: possibly TRBD2, on 6 matching bases. The nucleotide sequence reads as follows: TGTGCCAGCAGCTTCCCGACTAGAGCCACAGATACGCAGTATTTT. The translation is CASSFPTRATDTQYF.